Below, 28 T cell receptor beta chains from the same sample are listed, as sequenced in a study of OX40 agonist ivuxolimab in advanced cancers. TCRdb keeps only in-frame clones here, not all; method: immunoSEQ multiplex PCR. The sample lists around 75,000 clones, about 90% occurring once. Sequenced here: CD4+ or CD8+ T cells sorted from blood, sampled in a trial of the OX40 agonist ivuxolimab. Source of these receptors: an adult with an advanced solid tumor such as melanoma, head and neck, liver or kidney cancer.

This chain uses TRBV10-1 with TRBJ2-2; D is ambiguous. There are 14 residues in the CDR3. Trimming took 5 bases from V and 6 from J, leaving 13 bases between them. The germline CDR1 and CDR2 sequences are WNHNN and SYGVQD (reference sequence). The chain's CDR3 is CASSQGPAAGELFF. The CDR3 region has the DNA TGCGCCAGCAGTCAAGGACCCGCGGCCGGGGAGCTGTTTTTT.

The chain uses TRBV6-1 and TRBJ2-1; D is undetermined. This CDR3 comprises 13 residues. Looked up from germline, CDR1 is MNHNS and CDR2 is SASEGT. Trimming removed 2 bases at V and 10 bases at J, with 12 bases between. The CDR3 spells CASSEPERREQFF. CDR3 sequence (DNA): TGTGCCAGCAGTGAACCGGAACGGCGGGAGCAGTTCTTC.

The rearrangement uses TRBV7-3 and TRBJ1-1; D unclear. The CDR3 is 13 residues long. Germline CDR1 reads SGHTA; CDR2 reads FQGTGA. Trimming left V 2 bases short and J 2 bases short, with 6 bases between. The chain's CDR3 is CASSLLSNTEAFF. The CDR3 DNA is TGTGCCAGCAGCTTATTGTCAAACACTGAAGCTTTCTTT.

This chain connects TRBV7-2 to TRBJ1-2, with D possibly being TRBD1 (5 bases). The ends were cut back, 6 bases at V and 11 bases at J, with 16 bases in the middle. The CDR3 extends over 12 amino acids. CDR1 and CDR2 (germline): SGHTA, FQGNSA. CDR3 in DNA: TGTGCCAGCAGTTCTGACGGGGGGTGGTACACCTTC. Its protein is CASSSDGGWYTF. The full variable domain, with the rest looked up from reference TRBV7-2 and TRBJ1-2, is GAGVSQSPSNKVTEKGKDVELRCDPISGHTALYWYRQSLGQGLEFLIYFQGNSAPDKSGLPSDRFSAERTGGSVSTLTIQRTQQEDSAVYLCASSSDGGWYTFGSGTRLTVV.

This clone was counted a few times. The gene calls are TRBV7-9 and TRBJ1-3; 7 positions match TRBD1. The CDR3 length is 15 residues. Germline lookup yields CDR1 SEHNR and CDR2 FQNEAQ (reference sequence). Trimming cost V 4 bases and J 0 bases; bases outside gene matches: 3. The CDR3 coding sequence is TGTGCCAGCAGCTCCGACAGGGACTCTGGAAACACCATATATTTT. Translation gives CASSSDRDSGNTIYF.

The rearrangement links TRBV7-2 to TRBJ1-6; 8 bases are a match to TRBD1. The trim removed 5 bases at V and 7 bases at J, leaving 4 bases unmatched. CDR3 size: 14 residues. The V gene's germline CDR1 is SGHTA and CDR2 FQGNSA. As DNA, the CDR3 is TGTGCCAGCAGCCCGACAGGGGACAATTCACCCCTCCACTTT. Translating it yields CASSPTGDNSPLHF. Together with reference TRBV7-2 and TRBJ1-6, the CDR3 gives the full variable domain: GAGVSQSPSNKVTEKGKDVELRCDPISGHTALYWYRQSLGQGLEFLIYFQGNSAPDKSGLPSDRFSAERTGGSVSTLTIQRTQQEDSAVYLCASSPTGDNSPLHFGNGTRLTVT.

The rearrangement joins TRBV6-6 to TRBJ2-7, with 10 bases aligning to TRBD2. Losses at the gene ends were 6 bases for V and 2 bases for J; bases not matched to a gene: 10. Germline V gene data show CDR1 as MNHNY and CDR2 as SVGAGI (reference sequence). The CDR3 loop spans 16 amino acids. The CDR3 DNA reads TGTGCCAGCAGCCCCTCCGGGACTAGCGTAACCTACGAGCAGTACTTC. This sequence encodes CASSPSGTSVTYEQYF.

This rearrangement joins TRBV7-9 to TRBJ1-6, with TRBD1 matching over 7 bases. The CDR3 has 15 amino acids. Germline V gene lookup returns CDR1 SEHNR and CDR2 FQNEAQ (reference sequence). J lost 5 bases, V lost 0 bases, and 1 base had no gene match. The CDR3 sequence is CASSLAGTDNSPLHF. The CDR3 bases are TGTGCCAGCAGCTTAGCAGGGACAGATAATTCACCCCTCCACTTT.

The chain joins TRBV7-9 to TRBJ1-3, with TRBD1 as a possible D gene (5 bases). This CDR3 spans 15 amino acids. Trimming pared 5 bases from V and 3 bases from J, leaving 14 bases between. From germline, CDR1 is SEHNR and CDR2 FQNEAQ (reference sequence). CDR3 protein: CASSISGAGGNTIYF. CDR3 in DNA: TGTGCCAGCAGCATCTCTGGGGCAGGTGGAAACACCATATATTTT.

The rearrangement uses TRBV28 and TRBJ1-1; D remains unclear. The CDR3 extends over 12 amino acids. V was pared by 5 bases and J by 7 bases, with 11 bases between. The germline V gene has CDR1 MDHEN and CDR2 SYDVKM. The DNA for the CDR3 is TGTGCCAGCAGTCTCCCAGACCGTGAAGCTTTCTTT. It is translated as CASSLPDREAFF.

J is TRBJ1-5 and V is TRBV19; D unclear. Germline CDR1 and CDR2: LNHDA and SQIVND (reference sequence). This CDR3 has 13 amino acids. V lost 3 bases to trimming and J lost 5 bases, with 8 bases between them. CDR3 nucleotides: TGTGCCAGTAGTATGGGCCGAGATCAGCCCCAGCATTTT. Amino acid sequence: CASSMGRDQPQHF.

The chain uses TRBV29-1 and TRBJ1-1; TRBD1 aligns across 7 bases. Unmatched junction bases numbered 8, after V lost 6 bases and J lost 1 base. In germline, CDR1 is SQVTM, CDR2 ANQGSEA. The CDR3 runs to 14 residues. CDR3 sequence reads: CSVGGTEPNTEAFF. The CDR3 DNA is TGCAGCGTAGGCGGGACAGAACCGAACACTGAAGCTTTCTTT.

V and J are TRBV7-2 and TRBJ2-7; no clear D. The CDR3 runs 13 residues. Per the germline V gene, CDR1 is SGHTA and CDR2 is FQGNSA. Trimming took 1 base from V and 2 from J, leaving 6 bases between them. The CDR3: CASSLGLAYEQYF. CDR3 sequence (DNA): TGTGCCAGCAGCTTAGGTCTAGCCTACGAGCAGTACTTC.

The CDR3 nucleotides are TGTGCCAGCAGCCCCCCACCCTCCGGGACAGGGGGCAATGAGCAGTTCTTC. It translates to CASSPPPSGTGGNEQFF. The V and J genes are TRBV5-4 and TRBJ2-1, with 11 bases lining up with TRBD1. J gave up 6 bases and V 4 bases, and 12 bases lay outside the gene matches. This CDR3 is built from 17 residues. Germline V gene lookup returns CDR1 SGHNT and CDR2 YYREEE (reference sequence).

A single count supports this clone. The rearrangement links TRBV15 to TRBJ2-1; a weak D match, TRBD1 (6 bases). CDR3 length: 14 amino acids. CDR1 is LNHNV and CDR2 is YYDKDF in the germline V gene (reference sequence). The V end was cut by 1 base, the J end by 5 bases, with 9 bases between. The DNA of the CDR3 is TGTGCCACCAGCAGAGTTCGACAGGACAATGAGCAGTTCTTC. Encoded protein: CATSRVRQDNEQFF.

The rearrangement joins TRBV7-8 to TRBJ1-5, with D hard to call. This CDR3 has 15 amino acids. The germline gives CDR1 SGHVS, CDR2 FQNEAQ. With 5 bases removed from V and 5 bases from J, the gap between germline ends came to 16 bases. CDR3 in amino acids: CASSPSGFGDQPQHF. CDR3 sequence (DNA): TGTGCCAGCAGCCCCTCCGGGTTCGGGGATCAGCCCCAGCATTTT.

The chain links TRBV19 to TRBJ2-5; 7 bases line up with TRBD2. Germline CDR1 is LNHDA and CDR2 is SQIVND (reference sequence). The CDR3 is 16 residues long. Losses at the gene ends were 5 bases for V and 8 bases for J; bases not matched to a gene: 17. The CDR3, as DNA: TGTGCCAGTAGTCCTACTAGCGTTCGAATTGCGAGAACCCAGTACTTC. This encodes CASSPTSVRIARTQYF.

The CDR3 region has the DNA TGTGCCAGCAGCCTCCGGGACGCCGGGGAGCTGTTTTTT. Translating gives CASSLRDAGELFF. This sequence joins TRBV7-2 and TRBJ2-2; D may be TRBD1 or TRBD2 (5 bases each). This CDR3 spans 13 amino acids. Germline lookup yields CDR1 SGHTA and CDR2 FQGNSA. V shed 5 bases and J shed 6 bases, with 10 bases lying between them.

The V call is TRBV28, the J call TRBJ1-2; D gene unclear. The germline gives CDR1 MDHEN, CDR2 SYDVKM. CDR3 length: 13 amino acids. V lost 5 bases and J lost 4, with 11 bases in between. CDR3 sequence: CASSKRVSYGYTF. The DNA of the CDR3 is TGTGCCAGCAGTAAAAGGGTCTCCTATGGCTACACCTTC.

This chain joins TRBV5-6 and TRBJ2-1; D is ambiguous. Germline lookup yields CDR1 SGHDT and CDR2 YYEEEE. This CDR3 spans 14 amino acids. The V end was cut by 1 base, the J end by 4 bases, with 9 bases between. In DNA form, the CDR3 reads TGTGCCAGCAGCTTGTTTGTCTCGTACAATGAGCAGTTCTTC. It is translated as CASSLFVSYNEQFF.

This clone was seen a single time. The chain carries TRBV6-6 and TRBJ2-2; no clear D. This CDR3 comprises 14 residues. Per germline, CDR1 MNHNY and CDR2 SVGAGI (reference sequence). V lost 7 bases, J lost 0 bases, and 9 bases lay in between. The CDR3 DNA sequence: TGTGCCAGCATGGATGGCTCGAACACCGGGGAGCTGTTTTTT. Translating gives CASMDGSNTGELFF.

The rearrangement links TRBV7-8 to TRBJ2-1; 10 bases line up with TRBD1. Germline CDR1 is SGHVS and CDR2 is FQNEAQ. The ends lost 3 bases at V and 7 bases at J; junction bases unmatched: 6. The CDR3 is 15 residues long. The CDR3 DNA sequence: TGTGCCAGCAGCTTCGCCGGACAGGGGGGTAATGAGCAGTTCTTC. Translation: CASSFAGQGGNEQFF.

The chain recombines TRBV30 with TRBJ2-5; D is perhaps TRBD2 (5 bases). CDR3 length equals 15 residues. V was cut by 1 base and J by 0 bases, with 12 bases left in between. Germline values: CDR1 GTSNPN, CDR2 SVGIG (reference sequence). The CDR3 here is CAWSGGSRYQETQYF. The CDR3 DNA follows: TGTGCCTGGAGTGGAGGGTCGAGGTACCAAGAGACCCAGTACTTC.

This chain connects TRBV5-1 to TRBJ1-1; D remains ambiguous. CDR1 is SGHRS, CDR2 YFSETQ, per germline. The CDR3 is 13 amino acids. Trimming cost V 1 base and J 7 bases, with 11 bases left between them. The CDR3 DNA follows: TGCGCCAGCAGCTTGCAAGAGGCAGATGAAGCTTTCTTT. This translates into CASSLQEADEAFF.

The chain carries TRBV5-5 and TRBJ2-5; 7 nucleotides match TRBD1. This CDR3 has 11 amino acids. The J segment lost 14 bases and the V segment lost 3 bases, leaving 7 bases of the junction unmatched. Germline V lookup: CDR1 SGHKS, CDR2 YYEKEE (reference sequence). CDR3 sequence reads: CASSYRDSPYF. CDR3 nucleotide sequence: TGTGCCAGCAGCTACCGGGACAGTCCCTACTTC.

The rearrangement joins TRBV7-6 to TRBJ2-3; the D is unclear. The CDR3 contains 13 residues. Germline CDR1 and CDR2: SGHVS and FNYEAQ. V dropped 4 bases and J dropped 3 bases, with 8 bases sitting between them. This chain's CDR3 is CASSSRETDTQYF. DNA for the CDR3: TGTGCCAGCAGCTCCAGAGAAACAGATACGCAGTATTTT.

The gene calls are TRBV19 and TRBJ2-5; possible D gene TRBD2, 5 bases. Germline CDR1 reads LNHDA; CDR2 reads SQIVND (reference sequence). Trimming removed 7 bases from V and 2 bases from J, with 11 bases in between. This CDR3 is 13 amino acids long. The CDR3 coding sequence is TGTGCCAGTAAGGGCGGGCTACAAGAGACCCAGTACTTC. Its protein is CASKGGLQETQYF.

This clone was detected only a few times. The V and J genes are TRBV30 and TRBJ2-2; perhaps TRBD1 as D (6 bases). The CDR3 consists of 16 residues. The V gene's germline CDR1 is GTSNPN and CDR2 SVGIG (reference sequence). The V and J ends lost 0 bases and 5 bases respectively, with 16 bases between them. DNA of the CDR3: TGTGCCTGGAGTGTACCCGGGACATTGAAAACCGGGGAGCTGTTTTTT. This gives the protein CAWSVPGTLKTGELFF.